Presented here are 19 T cell receptor beta chains from one specimen sequenced in a study of T-cell reconstitution after alpha-beta-depleted transplantation in children. Unique molecular identifiers tagged the TCRbeta library. TCRdb redid the calling of the PCR reads with MiXCR, one entry per CDR3 protein. Here the sample spans 200,000 to 250,000 distinct CDR3 sequences, 8.5% to 10% being singletons. This specimen was PBMCs from the stem cell graft donor, taken from the stem cell graft. Receptors originate from a human donor who donated a stem cell graft to a child with acute lymphoblastic leukemia.

This clonotype showed up just a few times. The rearrangement links TRBV27 to TRBJ2-1, with D unclear. CDR1 MNHEY and CDR2 SMNVEV come from the germline V gene (reference sequence). The CDR3 has 13 residues. Trimming stripped 2 bases from V and 5 bases from J, with 7 bases between. The CDR3: CASSLRQDNEQFF. The CDR3 DNA reads TGTGCCAGCAGTTTACGCCAGGACAATGAGCAGTTCTTC.

The sample holds many counts of this clonotype. The chain recombines TRBV9 with TRBJ2-5; 12 nucleotides agree with TRBD2. Germline V gives CDR1 SGDLS, CDR2 YYNGEE. With 3 bases clipped from V and 5 bases from J, the junction kept 5 bases outside the gene matches. The CDR3 extends over 15 amino acids. Here the CDR3 DNA reads TGTGCCAGCAGCGCTAGCGGGGGGGCCCGGGAGACCCAGTACTTC. Its translation is CASSASGGARETQYF. The complete variable domain, with remaining parts taken from reference TRBV9 and TRBJ2-5, reads DSGVTQTPKHLITATGQRVTLRCSPRSGDLSVYWYQQSLDQGLQFLIQYYNGEERAKGNILERFSAQQFPDLHSELNLSSLELGDSALYFCASSASGGARETQYFGPGTRLLVL.

Concerning this clonotype: A much larger clonotype is one base distant, so this may be a read error. The chain couples TRBV5-1 to TRBJ2-5; weak D call: TRBD2 (6 bases). Germline V CDR1 and CDR2: SGHRS, YFSETQ. The V end was cut by 5 bases, the J end by 0 bases, with 8 bases between. The CDR3 has 13 amino acids. The CDR3 coding sequence is TGCGCCAGCAGGCGGGGCTACCAAGAGACCCAGTACTTC. Encoded protein: CASRRGYQETQYF.

V usage is TRBV5-1 and J usage is TRBJ1-2; D is undetermined. Per the germline V gene, CDR1 is SGHRS and CDR2 is YFSETQ. The CDR3 covers 10 residues. The germline V and J ends were trimmed by 7 bases and 6 bases, with 7 bases remaining between them. CDR3 DNA sequence: TGCGCCAGCGGCGGGAATGGCTACACCTTC. This sequence encodes CASGGNGYTF.

The chain is built from TRBV20-1 and TRBJ2-1; 11 bases agree with TRBD1. This CDR3 is built from 14 residues. Germline V gives CDR1 DFQATT, CDR2 SNEGSKA (reference sequence). The junction had 7 bases not matched to a gene; V was cut back by 6 bases and J by 6 bases. The CDR3 DNA is TGCAGTGCCACCGGGACAGGGGGAGGCAATGAGCAGTTCTTC. Translating gives CSATGTGGGNEQFF.

The chain joins TRBV18 to TRBJ2-2; the D gene could be TRBD1 or TRBD2 (5 bases each). V was pared by 2 bases and J by 1 base, with 5 bases between. The CDR3 loop spans 14 amino acids. Germline lookup yields CDR1 KGHSH and CDR2 LQKENI. CDR3 nucleotides: TGTGCCAGCTCACCAGGGGGGAACACCGGGGAGCTGTTTTTT. Amino acid sequence: CASSPGGNTGELFF.

This clonotype was observed a handful of times. CDR3 region: CASSSNTGSGANVLTF. Written as DNA, the CDR3 is TGCGCCAGCAGCTCGAACACAGGGTCGGGGGCCAACGTCCTGACTTTC. The chain recombines TRBV5-1 with TRBJ2-6; weak D call: TRBD1 (6 bases). Per germline, CDR1 SGHRS and CDR2 YFSETQ. Trimming stripped 3 bases from V and 4 bases from J, with 14 bases between. This CDR3 is 16 amino acids long.

In its sample, this clonotype was seen many times. The chain employs TRBV6-5 and TRBJ1-5; a weak D match, TRBD1 (5 bases). Germline loops: CDR1 MNHEY, CDR2 SVGAGI. V was shortened by 0 bases and J by 5 bases, with 11 bases between the two germline ends. CDR3 size: 15 residues. The CDR3 spells CASSYSWGRDQPQHF. The CDR3 DNA follows: TGTGCCAGCAGTTACTCTTGGGGGAGGGATCAGCCCCAGCATTTT.

This clonotype was recorded at least ten times. V and J are TRBV5-1 and TRBJ2-7, with D perhaps being TRBD1 or TRBD2 (5 bases each). The CDR3 extends over 14 amino acids. Trimming removed 4 bases from V and 2 bases from J, with 13 bases in between. Germline CDR1 SGHRS, CDR2 YFSETQ. The CDR3 reads CASSRDGLTYEQYF. CDR3 sequence (DNA): TGCGCCAGCAGCCGGGACGGATTAACCTACGAGCAGTACTTC.

The gene calls are TRBV20-1 and TRBJ2-2; no definite D call. V was cut by 0 bases and J by 1 base, with 6 bases left in between. This CDR3 spans 14 amino acids. Germline lookup yields CDR1 DFQATT and CDR2 SNEGSKA (reference sequence). In nucleotides, the CDR3 is TGCAGTGCTAGAGAGGAATGGAACACCGGGGAGCTGTTTTTT. Translating gives CSAREEWNTGELFF.

Here the CDR3 DNA reads TGTGCCAGCTCACCTGACAGGCAAAATTCACCCCTCCACTTT. This translates into CASSPDRQNSPLHF. V usage is TRBV18 and J usage is TRBJ1-6; D may be TRBD1 (6 bases). Germline V gives CDR1 KGHSH, CDR2 LQKENI. The CDR3 loop spans 14 amino acids. V was shortened by 3 bases and J by 7 bases, with 10 bases between the two germline ends.

The chain links TRBV5-1 to TRBJ2-3; the D gene could be TRBD1 or TRBD2 (5 bases each). Germline values: CDR1 SGHRS, CDR2 YFSETQ. V was shortened by 3 bases and J by 2 bases, with 13 bases between the two germline ends. The CDR3 loop spans 15 amino acids. In DNA, the CDR3 is TGCGCCAGCAGCTCAACCCGGGACCTCACAGATACGCAGTATTTT. This codes for CASSSTRDLTDTQYF.

This clonotype was picked up many times. The chain carries TRBV12-5 and TRBJ2-7, with D perhaps matching TRBD2 (6 bases). Germline V CDR1 and CDR2: LGHNT, FRNRAP. There are 13 residues in the CDR3. The V end lost 6 bases, the J end lost 1 base, and 10 bases lay between the germline ends. CDR3 residues: CASGSSASYEQYF. The CDR3 DNA is TGTGCTAGTGGGTCTAGCGCTTCCTACGAGCAGTACTTC.

This clonotype was seen only a few times. The J gene is TRBJ1-1, the V gene TRBV6-5; the D gene is possibly TRBD1 (6 bases). V was shortened by 0 bases and J by 6 bases, with 20 bases between the two germline ends. The CDR3 is made up of 17 amino acids. Per the germline V gene, CDR1 is MNHEY and CDR2 is SVGAGI. CDR3 protein: CASSYSTGSGGPPEAFF. CDR3 bases: TGTGCCAGCAGTTACTCGACGGGTTCTGGGGGGCCCCCTGAAGCTTTCTTT.

This clonotype was seen many times. The V gene is TRBV12-3 or TRBV12-4, the J gene TRBJ2-7; unclear D gene. The CDR3 is made up of 14 amino acids. Trimming took 6 bases from V and 4 from J, leaving 16 bases between them. The CDR3 sequence is CASSTYPGPYEQYF. The CDR3 nucleotides are TGTGCCAGCAGCACGTACCCCGGACCGTACGAGCAGTACTTC.

This clonotype has only a few counts. V and J are TRBV7-2 and TRBJ1-2; TRBD1 agrees at 8 bases. The CDR3 has 15 residues. Germline trimming cut 5 bases from V and 3 bases from J; bases unmatched to any gene: 8. CDR1 is SGHTA and CDR2 is FQGNSA in the germline V gene. This CDR3 reads CASSPTGALDYGYTF. The CDR3 bases are TGTGCCAGCAGCCCGACAGGGGCCCTTGACTATGGCTACACCTTC. Together with reference TRBV7-2 and TRBJ1-2, the CDR3 gives the full variable domain: GAGVSQSPSNKVTEKGKDVELRCDPISGHTALYWYRQSLGQGLEFLIYFQGNSAPDKSGLPSDRFSAERTGGSVSTLTIQRTQQEDSAVYLCASSPTGALDYGYTFGSGTRLTVV.

This clonotype came up many times. The rearrangement uses TRBV6-1 and TRBJ2-2; D might be TRBD1 or TRBD2, each matching 6 bases. CDR1 and CDR2 from the germline V gene are MNHNS and SASEGT. Trimming took 6 bases from V and 0 from J, leaving 14 bases between them. The CDR3 covers 16 residues. In nucleotides, the CDR3 is TGTGCCAGCAGGGACACGGGGGCTACGAACACCGGGGAGCTGTTTTTT. It is translated as CASRDTGATNTGELFF.

The rearrangement joins TRBV2 to TRBJ2-7, with 10 bases matching TRBD1. The CDR3 is made up of 16 amino acids. J gave up 5 bases and V 5 bases, and 12 bases lay outside the gene matches. Germline V gene sequence: CDR1 SNHLY, CDR2 FYNNEI. The CDR3 spells CASSPDRGRPGHEQYF. The CDR3 nucleotides are TGTGCCAGCAGTCCTGACAGGGGGCGCCCTGGGCACGAGCAGTACTTC.

About this clonotype: This CDR3 fails to terminate in the conserved phenylalanine or tryptophan, so it likely reflects a read error. The chain carries TRBV3-1 and TRBJ2-1, with 8 bases aligning to TRBD2. Germline CDR1 and CDR2: LGHDT and YNNKEL (reference sequence). This CDR3 has 15 residues. The V and J ends lost 2 bases and 5 bases, in that order; junction bases with no gene match: 5. CDR3 amino acids: CASSQSGGNHNEQFL. CDR3 nucleotides: TGTGCCAGCAGCCAAAGCGGGGGAAACCACAATGAGCAGTTCCTC.